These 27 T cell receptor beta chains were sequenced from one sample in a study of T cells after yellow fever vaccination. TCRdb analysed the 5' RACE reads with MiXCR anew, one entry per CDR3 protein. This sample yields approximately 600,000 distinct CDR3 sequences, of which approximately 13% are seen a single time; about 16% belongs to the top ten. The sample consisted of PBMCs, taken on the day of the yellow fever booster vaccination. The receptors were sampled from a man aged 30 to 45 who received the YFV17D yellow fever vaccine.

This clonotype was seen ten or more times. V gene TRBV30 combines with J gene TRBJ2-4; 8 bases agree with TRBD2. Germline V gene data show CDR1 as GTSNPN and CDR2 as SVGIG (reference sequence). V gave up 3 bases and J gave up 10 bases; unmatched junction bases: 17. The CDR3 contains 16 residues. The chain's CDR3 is CAWSPDRSGGPGIQYF. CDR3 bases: TGTGCCTGGAGCCCCGATAGATCGGGAGGGCCAGGGATTCAGTACTTC.

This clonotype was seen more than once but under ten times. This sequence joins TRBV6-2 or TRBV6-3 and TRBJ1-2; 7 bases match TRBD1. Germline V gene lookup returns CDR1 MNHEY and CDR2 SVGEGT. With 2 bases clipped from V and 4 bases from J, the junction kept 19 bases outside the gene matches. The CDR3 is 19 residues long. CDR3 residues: CASSYPSKGAGGRVYGYTF. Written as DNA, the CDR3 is TGTGCCAGCAGTTACCCGTCGAAGGGGGCCGGCGGCAGGGTCTATGGCTACACCTTC.

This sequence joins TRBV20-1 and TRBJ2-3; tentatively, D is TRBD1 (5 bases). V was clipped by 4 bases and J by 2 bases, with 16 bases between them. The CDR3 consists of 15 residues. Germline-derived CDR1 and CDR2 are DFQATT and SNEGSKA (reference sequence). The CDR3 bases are TGCAGTGCTATAGGCTCACAGGTTTTCACAGATACGCAGTATTTT. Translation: CSAIGSQVFTDTQYF.

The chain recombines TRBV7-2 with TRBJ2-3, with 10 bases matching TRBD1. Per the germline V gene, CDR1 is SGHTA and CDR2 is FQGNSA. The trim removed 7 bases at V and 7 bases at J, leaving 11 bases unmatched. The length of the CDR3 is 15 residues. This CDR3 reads CASIAGTGALNTQYF. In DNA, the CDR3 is TGTGCCAGCATCGCCGGGACAGGGGCTCTTAATACGCAGTATTTT.

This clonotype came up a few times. CDR3 protein: CSASAKRRGTDTQYF. Written as DNA, the CDR3 is TGCAGTGCTAGCGCCAAGCGGAGGGGCACAGATACGCAGTATTTT. The chain uses TRBV20-1 and TRBJ2-3; D perhaps matches TRBD2 (6 bases). Trimming removed 3 bases from V and 1 base from J, with 14 bases in between. This CDR3 has 15 residues. Germline-derived CDR1 and CDR2 are DFQATT and SNEGSKA (reference sequence).

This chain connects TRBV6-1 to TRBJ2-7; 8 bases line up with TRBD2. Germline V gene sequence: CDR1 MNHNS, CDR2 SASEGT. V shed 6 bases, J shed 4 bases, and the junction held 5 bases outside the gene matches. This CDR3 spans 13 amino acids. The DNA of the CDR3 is TGTGCCAGCAGCCCCCGGGAGGGGTACGAGCAGTACTTC. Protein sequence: CASSPREGYEQYF.

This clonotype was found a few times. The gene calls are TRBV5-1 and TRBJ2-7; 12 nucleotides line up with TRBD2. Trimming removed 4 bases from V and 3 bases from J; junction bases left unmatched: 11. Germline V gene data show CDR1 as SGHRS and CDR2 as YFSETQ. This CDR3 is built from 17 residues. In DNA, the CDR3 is TGCGCCAGCAGCGACCGACTAGCGGGAGTGGTGAGCTACGAGCAGTACTTC. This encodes CASSDRLAGVVSYEQYF.

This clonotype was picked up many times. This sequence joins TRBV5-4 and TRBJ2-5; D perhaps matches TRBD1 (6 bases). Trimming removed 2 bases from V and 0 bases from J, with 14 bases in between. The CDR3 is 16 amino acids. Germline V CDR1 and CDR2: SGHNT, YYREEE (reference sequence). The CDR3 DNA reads TGTGCCAGCAGCTTTCCGACAGGACTGGACCAAGAGACCCAGTACTTC. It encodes CASSFPTGLDQETQYF. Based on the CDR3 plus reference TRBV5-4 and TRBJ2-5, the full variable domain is ETGVTQSPTHLIKTRGQQVTLRCSSQSGHNTVSWYQQALGQGPQFIFQYYREEENGRGNFPPRFSGLQFPNYSSELNVNALELDDSALYLCASSFPTGLDQETQYFGPGTRLLVL.

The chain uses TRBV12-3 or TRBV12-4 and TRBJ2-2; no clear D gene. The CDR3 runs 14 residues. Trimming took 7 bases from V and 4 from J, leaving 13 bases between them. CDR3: CASTQSGFTGELFF. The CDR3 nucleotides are TGTGCCAGCACCCAAAGTGGGTTCACCGGGGAGCTGTTTTTT.

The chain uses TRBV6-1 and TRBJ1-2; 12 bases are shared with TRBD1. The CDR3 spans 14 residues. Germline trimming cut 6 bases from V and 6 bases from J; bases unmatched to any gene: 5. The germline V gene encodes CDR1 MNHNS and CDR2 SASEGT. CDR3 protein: CASSGTGGLDGYTF. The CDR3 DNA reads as TGTGCCAGCAGCGGGACAGGGGGCCTCGATGGCTACACCTTC.

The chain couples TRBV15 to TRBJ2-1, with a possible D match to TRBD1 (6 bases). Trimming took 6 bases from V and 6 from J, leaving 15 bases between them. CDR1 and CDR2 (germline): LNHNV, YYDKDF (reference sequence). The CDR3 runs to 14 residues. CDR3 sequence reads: CATRSGARGNEQFF. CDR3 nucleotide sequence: TGTGCCACCAGATCAGGGGCCAGAGGCAATGAGCAGTTCTTC.

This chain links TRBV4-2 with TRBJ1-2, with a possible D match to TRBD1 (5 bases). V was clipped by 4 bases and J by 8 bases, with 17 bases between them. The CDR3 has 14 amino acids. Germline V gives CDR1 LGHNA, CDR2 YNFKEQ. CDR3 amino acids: CASSPGPSGVGYTF. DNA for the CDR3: TGTGCCAGCAGCCCTGGGCCCTCGGGGGTCGGCTACACCTTC.

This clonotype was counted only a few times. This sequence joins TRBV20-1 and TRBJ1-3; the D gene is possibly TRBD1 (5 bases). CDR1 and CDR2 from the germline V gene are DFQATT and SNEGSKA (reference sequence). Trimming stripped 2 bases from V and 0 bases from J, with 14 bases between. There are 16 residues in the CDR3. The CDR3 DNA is TGCAGTGCTAGATGGGGGGGAAGCGGCTCTGGAAACACCATATATTTT. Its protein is CSARWGGSGSGNTIYF.

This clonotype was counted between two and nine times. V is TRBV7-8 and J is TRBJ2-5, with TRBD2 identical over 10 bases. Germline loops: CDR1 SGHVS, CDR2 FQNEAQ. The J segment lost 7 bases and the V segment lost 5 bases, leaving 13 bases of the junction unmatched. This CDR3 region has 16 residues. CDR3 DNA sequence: TGTGCCAGCAGCATAACAGGGACTAGCGATCTTATGACCCAGTACTTC. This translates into CASSITGTSDLMTQYF. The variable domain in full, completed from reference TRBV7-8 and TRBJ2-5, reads GAGVSQSPRYKVAKRGQDVALRCDPISGHVSLFWYQQALGQGPEFLTYFQNEAQLDKSGLPSDRFFAERPEGSVSTLKIQRTQQEDSAVYLCASSITGTSDLMTQYFGPGTRLLVL.

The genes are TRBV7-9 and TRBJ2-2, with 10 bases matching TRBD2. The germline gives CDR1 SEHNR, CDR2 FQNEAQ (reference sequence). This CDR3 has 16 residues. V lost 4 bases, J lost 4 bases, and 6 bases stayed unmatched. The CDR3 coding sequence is TGTGCCAGCAGCTCCCTAGCGGGAGTAGGCACCGGGGAGCTGTTTTTT. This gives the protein CASSSLAGVGTGELFF. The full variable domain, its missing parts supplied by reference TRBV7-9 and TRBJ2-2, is DTGVSQNPRHKITKRGQNVTFRCDPISEHNRLYWYRQTLGQGPEFLTYFQNEAQLEKSRLLSDRFSAERPKGSFSTLEIQRTEQGDSAMYLCASSSLAGVGTGELFFGEGSRLTVL.

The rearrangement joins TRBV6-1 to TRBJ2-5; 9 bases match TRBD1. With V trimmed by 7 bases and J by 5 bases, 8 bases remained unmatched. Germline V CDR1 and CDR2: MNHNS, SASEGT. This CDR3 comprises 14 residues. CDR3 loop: CASTPQGAPETQYF. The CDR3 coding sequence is TGTGCCAGCACCCCACAGGGGGCACCTGAGACCCAGTACTTC.

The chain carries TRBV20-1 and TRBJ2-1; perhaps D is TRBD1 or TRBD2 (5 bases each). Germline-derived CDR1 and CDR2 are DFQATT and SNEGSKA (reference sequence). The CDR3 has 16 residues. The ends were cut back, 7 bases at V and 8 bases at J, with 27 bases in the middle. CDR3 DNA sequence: TGCAGTGTTGTGTCGCCCGGGACCTTCCCCCGGGATGAGCAGTTCTTC. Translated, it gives CSVVSPGTFPRDEQFF.

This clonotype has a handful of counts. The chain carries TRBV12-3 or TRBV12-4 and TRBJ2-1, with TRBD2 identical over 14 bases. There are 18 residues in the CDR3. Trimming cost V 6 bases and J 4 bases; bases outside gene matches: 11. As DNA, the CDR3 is TGTGCCAGCAGCAATACCGGGACTAGCGGGAGTGGGTACAATGAGCAGTTCTTC. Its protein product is CASSNTGTSGSGYNEQFF.

This CDR3 reads CASSPAWYQETQYF. DNA of the CDR3: TGCGCCAGCAGCCCAGCGTGGTACCAAGAGACCCAGTACTTC. J is TRBJ2-5 and V is TRBV4-3, with D uncertain. This CDR3 has 14 amino acids. V was cut by 4 bases and J by 0 bases, with 9 bases left in between. Germline CDR1 reads LGHNA; CDR2 reads YSLEER.

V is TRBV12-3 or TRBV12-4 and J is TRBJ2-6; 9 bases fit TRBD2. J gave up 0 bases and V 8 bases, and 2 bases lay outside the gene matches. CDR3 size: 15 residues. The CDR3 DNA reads TGTGCCAGCTATAGCGGGAGCTCTGGGGCCAACGTCCTGACTTTC. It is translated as CASYSGSSGANVLTF.

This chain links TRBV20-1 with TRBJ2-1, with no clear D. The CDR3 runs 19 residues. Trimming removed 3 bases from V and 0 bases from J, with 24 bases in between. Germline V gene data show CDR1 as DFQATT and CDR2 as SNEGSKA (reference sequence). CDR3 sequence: CSARDLTGLPGSSYNEQFF. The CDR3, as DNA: TGCAGTGCTAGGGATTTGACGGGTCTTCCAGGAAGCTCCTACAATGAGCAGTTCTTC.

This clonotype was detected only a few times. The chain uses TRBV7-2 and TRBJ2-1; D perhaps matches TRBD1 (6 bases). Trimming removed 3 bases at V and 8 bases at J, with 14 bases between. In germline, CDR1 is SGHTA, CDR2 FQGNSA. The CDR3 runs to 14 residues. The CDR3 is CASSFPGHSYEQFF. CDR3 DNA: TGTGCCAGCAGCTTCCCGGGACACTCGTATGAGCAGTTCTTC. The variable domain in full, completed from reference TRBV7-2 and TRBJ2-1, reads GAGVSQSPSNKVTEKGKDVELRCDPISGHTALYWYRQSLGQGLEFLIYFQGNSAPDKSGLPSDRFSAERTGGSVSTLTIQRTQQEDSAVYLCASSFPGHSYEQFFGPGTRLTVL.

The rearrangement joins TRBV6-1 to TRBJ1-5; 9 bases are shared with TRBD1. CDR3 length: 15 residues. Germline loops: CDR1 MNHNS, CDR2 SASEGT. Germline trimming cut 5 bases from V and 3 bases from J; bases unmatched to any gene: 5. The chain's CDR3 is CASSKGTGYNQPQHF. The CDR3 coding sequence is TGTGCCAGCAGTAAGGGGACAGGGTACAATCAGCCCCAGCATTTT.

CDR3 in DNA: TGTGCCAGCAGCCCCCGAGCGGGAGCGATCGAGACCCAGTACTTC. Its protein is CASSPRAGAIETQYF. This chain links TRBV7-8 with TRBJ2-5, with 8 bases that match TRBD2. Unmatched junction bases numbered 10, after V lost 5 bases and J lost 5 bases. Germline V CDR1 and CDR2: SGHVS, FQNEAQ. The CDR3 has 15 residues.

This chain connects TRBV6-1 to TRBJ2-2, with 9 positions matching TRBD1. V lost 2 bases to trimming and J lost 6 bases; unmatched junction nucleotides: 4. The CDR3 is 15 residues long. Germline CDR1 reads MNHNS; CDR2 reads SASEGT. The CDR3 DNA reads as TGTGCCAGCAGTGAATTGGGACAGGGAGCCGGGGAGCTGTTTTTT. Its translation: CASSELGQGAGELFF.

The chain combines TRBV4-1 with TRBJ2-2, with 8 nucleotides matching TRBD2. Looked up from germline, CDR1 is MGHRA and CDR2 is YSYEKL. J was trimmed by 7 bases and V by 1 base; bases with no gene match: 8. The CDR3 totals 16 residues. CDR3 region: CASSQGLVAGSGELFF. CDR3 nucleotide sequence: TGCGCCAGCAGCCAAGGTTTGGTAGCGGGAAGCGGGGAGCTGTTTTTT.

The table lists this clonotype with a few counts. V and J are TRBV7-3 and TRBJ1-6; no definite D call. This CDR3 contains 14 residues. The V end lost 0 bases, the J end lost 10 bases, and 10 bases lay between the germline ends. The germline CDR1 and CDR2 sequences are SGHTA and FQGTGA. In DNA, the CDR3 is TGTGCCAGCAGCTTAACCGGGGTACTCTCACCCCTCCACTTT. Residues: CASSLTGVLSPLHF.